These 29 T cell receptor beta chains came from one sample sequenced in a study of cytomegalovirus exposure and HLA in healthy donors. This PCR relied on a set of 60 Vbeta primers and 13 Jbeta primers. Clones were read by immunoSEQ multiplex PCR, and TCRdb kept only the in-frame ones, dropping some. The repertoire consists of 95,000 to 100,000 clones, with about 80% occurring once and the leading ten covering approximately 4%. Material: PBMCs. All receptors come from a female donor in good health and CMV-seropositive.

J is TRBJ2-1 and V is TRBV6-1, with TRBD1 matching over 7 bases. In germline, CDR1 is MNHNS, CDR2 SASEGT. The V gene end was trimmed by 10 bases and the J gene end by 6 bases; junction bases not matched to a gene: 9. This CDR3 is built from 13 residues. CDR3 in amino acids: CATRTGGPNEQFF. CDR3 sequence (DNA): TGTGCCACCAGGACAGGCGGTCCCAATGAGCAGTTCTTC.

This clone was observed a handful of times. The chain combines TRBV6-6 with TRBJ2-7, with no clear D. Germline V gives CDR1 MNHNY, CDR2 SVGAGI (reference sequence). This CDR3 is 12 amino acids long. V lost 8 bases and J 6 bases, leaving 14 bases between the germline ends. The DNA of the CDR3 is TGTGCCAGCCCGCGGCAACAATTCGAGCAGTACTTC. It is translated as CASPRQQFEQYF.

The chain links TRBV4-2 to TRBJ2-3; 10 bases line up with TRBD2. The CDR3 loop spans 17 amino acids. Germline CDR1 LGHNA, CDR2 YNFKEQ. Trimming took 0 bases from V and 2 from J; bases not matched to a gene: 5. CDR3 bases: TGTGCCAGCAGCCAAGATTTAGCGGGGGGCCTCACAGATACGCAGTATTTT. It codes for CASSQDLAGGLTDTQYF.

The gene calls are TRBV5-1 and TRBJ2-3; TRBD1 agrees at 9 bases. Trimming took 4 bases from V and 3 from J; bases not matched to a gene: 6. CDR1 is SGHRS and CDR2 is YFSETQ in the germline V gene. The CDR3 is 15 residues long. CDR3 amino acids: CASSRNRGPTDTQYF. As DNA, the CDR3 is TGCGCCAGCAGCCGAAACAGGGGGCCGACAGATACGCAGTATTTT.

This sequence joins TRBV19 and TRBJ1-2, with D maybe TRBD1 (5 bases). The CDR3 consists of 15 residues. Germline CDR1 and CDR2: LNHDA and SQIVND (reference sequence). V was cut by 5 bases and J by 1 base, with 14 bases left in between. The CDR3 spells CASSDDGGINYGYTF. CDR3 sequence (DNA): TGTGCCAGTAGTGACGATGGGGGGATTAACTATGGCTACACCTTC.

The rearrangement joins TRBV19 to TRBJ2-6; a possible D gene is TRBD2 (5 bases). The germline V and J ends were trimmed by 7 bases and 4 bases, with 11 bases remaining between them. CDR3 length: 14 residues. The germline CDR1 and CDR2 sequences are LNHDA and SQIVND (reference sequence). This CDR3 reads CASNTVAGANVLTF. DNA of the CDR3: TGTGCCAGTAATACGGTAGCGGGGGCCAACGTCCTGACTTTC.

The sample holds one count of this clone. The CDR3 protein is CATSRDRVGALGYEQYF. For the CDR3, the DNA is TGTGCCACCAGCAGAGATAGGGTGGGGGCTTTGGGCTACGAGCAGTACTTC. V gene TRBV15 combines with J gene TRBJ2-7; maybe TRBD1 (6 bases). Germline V gene sequence: CDR1 LNHNV, CDR2 YYDKDF (reference sequence). This CDR3 spans 17 amino acids. The V end lost 0 bases, the J end lost 3 bases, and 18 bases lay between the germline ends.

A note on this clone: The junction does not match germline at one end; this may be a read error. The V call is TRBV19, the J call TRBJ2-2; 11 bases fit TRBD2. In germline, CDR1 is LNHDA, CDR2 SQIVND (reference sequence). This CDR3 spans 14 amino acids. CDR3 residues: CASNSGGAVGELLF. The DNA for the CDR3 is TGTGCCAGTAATAGCGGGGGGGCCGTCGGGGAGCTGCTTTTT.

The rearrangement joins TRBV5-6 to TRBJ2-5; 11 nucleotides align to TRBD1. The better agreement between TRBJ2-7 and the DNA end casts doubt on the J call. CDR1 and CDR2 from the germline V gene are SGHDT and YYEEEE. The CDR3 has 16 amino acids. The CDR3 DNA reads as TGTGCCAGCACCGAGGGACAGGGGGGCTCCCCCTACGAGCAGTACTTC. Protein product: CASTEGQGGSPYEQYF.

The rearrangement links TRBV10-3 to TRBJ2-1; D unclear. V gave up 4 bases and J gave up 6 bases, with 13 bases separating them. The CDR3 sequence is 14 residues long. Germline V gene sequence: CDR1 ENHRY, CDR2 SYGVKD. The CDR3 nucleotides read TGTGCCATCAGTGTGGATCTAGATAGCAATGAGCAGTTCTTC. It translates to CAISVDLDSNEQFF.

CDR3 loop: CASSDRNRGQETQYF. Here the CDR3 DNA reads TGTGCCAGCAGCGACAGGAACAGGGGTCAGGAGACCCAGTACTTC. The chain uses TRBV7-9 and TRBJ2-5; 7 bases agree with TRBD1. This CDR3 is built from 15 residues. Germline CDR1 SEHNR, CDR2 FQNEAQ (reference sequence). The V segment lost 5 bases and the J segment 5 bases; nucleotides outside the gene matches: 11.

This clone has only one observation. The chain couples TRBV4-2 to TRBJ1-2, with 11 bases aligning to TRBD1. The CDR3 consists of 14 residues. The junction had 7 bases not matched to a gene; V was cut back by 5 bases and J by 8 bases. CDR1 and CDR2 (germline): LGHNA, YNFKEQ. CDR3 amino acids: CASSFGQGADGYTF. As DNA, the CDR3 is TGTGCCAGCAGCTTCGGACAGGGGGCGGACGGCTACACCTTC.

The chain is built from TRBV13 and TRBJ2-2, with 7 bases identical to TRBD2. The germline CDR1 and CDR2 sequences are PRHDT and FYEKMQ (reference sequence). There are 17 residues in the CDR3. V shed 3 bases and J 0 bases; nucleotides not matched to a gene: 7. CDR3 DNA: TGTGCCAGCAGCTTGGGTACAGCGGGGCCGAACACCGGGGAGCTGTTTTTT. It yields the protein CASSLGTAGPNTGELFF.

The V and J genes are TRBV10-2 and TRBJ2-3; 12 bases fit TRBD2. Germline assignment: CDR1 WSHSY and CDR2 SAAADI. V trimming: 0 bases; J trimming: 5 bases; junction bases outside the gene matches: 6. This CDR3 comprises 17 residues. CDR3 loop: CASSESKTSGSRDTQYF. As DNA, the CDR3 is TGCGCCAGCAGTGAGTCGAAGACTAGCGGGAGTAGAGATACGCAGTATTTT.

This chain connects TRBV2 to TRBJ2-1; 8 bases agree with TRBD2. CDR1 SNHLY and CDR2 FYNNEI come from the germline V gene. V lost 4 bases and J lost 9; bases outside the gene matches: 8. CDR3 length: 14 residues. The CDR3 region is CASSVGLVQAEQFF. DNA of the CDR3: TGTGCCAGCAGTGTGGGACTAGTCCAGGCTGAGCAGTTCTTC.

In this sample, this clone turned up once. The CDR3 here is CATSRGGQPYEQYF. The CDR3 coding sequence is TGTGCCACCAGCAGAGGAGGACAGCCCTACGAGCAGTACTTC. J is TRBJ2-7 and V is TRBV15; D might be TRBD1 (6 bases). In germline, CDR1 is LNHNV, CDR2 YYDKDF (reference sequence). The CDR3 is made up of 14 amino acids. V was cut by 1 base and J by 2 bases, with 9 bases left in between. Combining the CDR3 with reference TRBV15 and TRBJ2-7 gives the whole variable domain DAMVIQNPRYQVTQFGKPVTLSCSQTLNHNVMYWYQQKSSQAPKLLFHYYDKDFNNEADTPDNFQSRRPNTSFCFLDIRSPGLGDTAMYLCATSRGGQPYEQYFGPGTRLTVT.

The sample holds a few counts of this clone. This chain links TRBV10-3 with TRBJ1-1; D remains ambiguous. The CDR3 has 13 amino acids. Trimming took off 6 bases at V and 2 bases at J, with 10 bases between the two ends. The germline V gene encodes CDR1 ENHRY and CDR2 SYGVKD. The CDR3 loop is CAISEGPNTEAFF. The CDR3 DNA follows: TGTGCCATCAGCGAGGGCCCCAACACTGAAGCTTTCTTT.

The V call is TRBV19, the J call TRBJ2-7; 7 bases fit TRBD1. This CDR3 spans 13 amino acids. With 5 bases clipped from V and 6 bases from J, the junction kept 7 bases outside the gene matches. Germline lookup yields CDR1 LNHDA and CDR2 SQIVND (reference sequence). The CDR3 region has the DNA TGTGCCAGTAGTCTCGACAGGGAGACCGAGCAGTACTTC. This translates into CASSLDRETEQYF.

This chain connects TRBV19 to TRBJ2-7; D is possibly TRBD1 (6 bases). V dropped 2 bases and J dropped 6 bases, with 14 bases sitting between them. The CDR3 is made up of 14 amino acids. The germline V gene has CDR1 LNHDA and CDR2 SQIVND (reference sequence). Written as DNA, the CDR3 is TGTGCCAGTAGTATAAGACAGGATGGATCCGAGCAGTACTTC. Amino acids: CASSIRQDGSEQYF.

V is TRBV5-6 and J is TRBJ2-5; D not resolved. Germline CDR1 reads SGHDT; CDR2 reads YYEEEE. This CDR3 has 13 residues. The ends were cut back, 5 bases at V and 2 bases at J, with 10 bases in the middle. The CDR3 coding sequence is TGTGCCAGCAGTTACCAGAATCAAGAGACCCAGTACTTC. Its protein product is CASSYQNQETQYF.

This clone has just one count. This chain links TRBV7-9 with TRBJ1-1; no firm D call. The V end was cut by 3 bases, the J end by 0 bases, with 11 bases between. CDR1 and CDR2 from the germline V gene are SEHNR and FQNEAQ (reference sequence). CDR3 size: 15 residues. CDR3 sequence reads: CASSFGGRLNTEAFF. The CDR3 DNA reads TGTGCCAGCAGCTTCGGAGGCAGACTGAACACTGAAGCTTTCTTT.

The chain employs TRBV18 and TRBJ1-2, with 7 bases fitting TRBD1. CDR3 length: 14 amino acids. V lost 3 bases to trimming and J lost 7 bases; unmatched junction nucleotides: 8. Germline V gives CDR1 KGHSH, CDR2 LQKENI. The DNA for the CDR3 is TGTGCCAGCTCACCGCCTTTGACAGGGACTGGCTACACCTTC. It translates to CASSPPLTGTGYTF.

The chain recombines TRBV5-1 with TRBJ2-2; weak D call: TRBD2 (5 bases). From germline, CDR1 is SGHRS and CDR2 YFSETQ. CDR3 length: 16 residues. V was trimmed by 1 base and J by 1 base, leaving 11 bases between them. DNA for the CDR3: TGCGCCAGCAGCTTGAGTAAGGAGGAGAACACCGGGGAGCTGTTTTTT. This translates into CASSLSKEENTGELFF.

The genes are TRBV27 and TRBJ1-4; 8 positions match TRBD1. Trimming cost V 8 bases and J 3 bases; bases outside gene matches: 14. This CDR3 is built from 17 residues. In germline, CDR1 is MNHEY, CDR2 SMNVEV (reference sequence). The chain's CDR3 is CASSPRTGWAANEKLFF. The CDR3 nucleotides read TGTGCCAGCTCCCCCCGGACAGGGTGGGCTGCTAATGAAAAACTGTTTTTT.

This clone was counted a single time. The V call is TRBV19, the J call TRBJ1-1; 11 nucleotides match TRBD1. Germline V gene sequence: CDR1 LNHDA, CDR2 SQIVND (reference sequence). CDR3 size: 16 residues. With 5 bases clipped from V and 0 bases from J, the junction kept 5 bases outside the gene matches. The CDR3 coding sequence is TGTGCCAGTAGTCCGTGGGACAGGGGGGTGAACACTGAAGCTTTCTTT. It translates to CASSPWDRGVNTEAFF.

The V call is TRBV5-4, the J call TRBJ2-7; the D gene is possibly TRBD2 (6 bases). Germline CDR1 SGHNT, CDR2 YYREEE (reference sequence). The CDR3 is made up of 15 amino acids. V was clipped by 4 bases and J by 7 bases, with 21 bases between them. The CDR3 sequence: CASSHGDGGSGEQYF. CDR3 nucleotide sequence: TGTGCCAGCAGCCACGGGGACGGGGGATCTGGGGAGCAGTACTTC. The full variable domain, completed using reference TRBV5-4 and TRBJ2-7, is ETGVTQSPTHLIKTRGQQVTLRCSSQSGHNTVSWYQQALGQGPQFIFQYYREEENGRGNFPPRFSGLQFPNYSSELNVNALELDDSALYLCASSHGDGGSGEQYFGPGTRLTVT.

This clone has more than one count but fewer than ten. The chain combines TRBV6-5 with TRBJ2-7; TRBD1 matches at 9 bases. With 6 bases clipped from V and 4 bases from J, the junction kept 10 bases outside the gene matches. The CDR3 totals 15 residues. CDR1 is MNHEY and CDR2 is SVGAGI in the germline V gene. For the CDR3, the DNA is TGTGCCAGCAGACCATTCACAGGGGGCTGGTACGAGCAGTACTTC. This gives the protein CASRPFTGGWYEQYF.

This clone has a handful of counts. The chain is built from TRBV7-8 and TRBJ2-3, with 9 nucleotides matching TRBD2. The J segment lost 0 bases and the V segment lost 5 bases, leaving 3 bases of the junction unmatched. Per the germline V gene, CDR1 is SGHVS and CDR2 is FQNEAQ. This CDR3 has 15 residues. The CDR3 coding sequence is TGTGCCAGCAGCCGAACTAGCGGGAGCACAGATACGCAGTATTTT. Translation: CASSRTSGSTDTQYF.

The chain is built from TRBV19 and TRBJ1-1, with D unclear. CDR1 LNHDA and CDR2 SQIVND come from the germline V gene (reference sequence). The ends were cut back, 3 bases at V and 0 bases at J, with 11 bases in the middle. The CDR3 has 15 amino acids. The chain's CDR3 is CASSIGRRVNTEAFF. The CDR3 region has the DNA TGTGCCAGTAGTATTGGGAGACGGGTGAACACTGAAGCTTTCTTT. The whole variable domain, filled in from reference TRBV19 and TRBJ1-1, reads DGGITQSPKYLFRKEGQNVTLSCEQNLNHDAMYWYRQDPGQGLRLIYYSQIVNDFQKGDIAEGYSVSREKKESFPLTVTSAQKNPTAFYLCASSIGRRVNTEAFFGQGTRLTVV.